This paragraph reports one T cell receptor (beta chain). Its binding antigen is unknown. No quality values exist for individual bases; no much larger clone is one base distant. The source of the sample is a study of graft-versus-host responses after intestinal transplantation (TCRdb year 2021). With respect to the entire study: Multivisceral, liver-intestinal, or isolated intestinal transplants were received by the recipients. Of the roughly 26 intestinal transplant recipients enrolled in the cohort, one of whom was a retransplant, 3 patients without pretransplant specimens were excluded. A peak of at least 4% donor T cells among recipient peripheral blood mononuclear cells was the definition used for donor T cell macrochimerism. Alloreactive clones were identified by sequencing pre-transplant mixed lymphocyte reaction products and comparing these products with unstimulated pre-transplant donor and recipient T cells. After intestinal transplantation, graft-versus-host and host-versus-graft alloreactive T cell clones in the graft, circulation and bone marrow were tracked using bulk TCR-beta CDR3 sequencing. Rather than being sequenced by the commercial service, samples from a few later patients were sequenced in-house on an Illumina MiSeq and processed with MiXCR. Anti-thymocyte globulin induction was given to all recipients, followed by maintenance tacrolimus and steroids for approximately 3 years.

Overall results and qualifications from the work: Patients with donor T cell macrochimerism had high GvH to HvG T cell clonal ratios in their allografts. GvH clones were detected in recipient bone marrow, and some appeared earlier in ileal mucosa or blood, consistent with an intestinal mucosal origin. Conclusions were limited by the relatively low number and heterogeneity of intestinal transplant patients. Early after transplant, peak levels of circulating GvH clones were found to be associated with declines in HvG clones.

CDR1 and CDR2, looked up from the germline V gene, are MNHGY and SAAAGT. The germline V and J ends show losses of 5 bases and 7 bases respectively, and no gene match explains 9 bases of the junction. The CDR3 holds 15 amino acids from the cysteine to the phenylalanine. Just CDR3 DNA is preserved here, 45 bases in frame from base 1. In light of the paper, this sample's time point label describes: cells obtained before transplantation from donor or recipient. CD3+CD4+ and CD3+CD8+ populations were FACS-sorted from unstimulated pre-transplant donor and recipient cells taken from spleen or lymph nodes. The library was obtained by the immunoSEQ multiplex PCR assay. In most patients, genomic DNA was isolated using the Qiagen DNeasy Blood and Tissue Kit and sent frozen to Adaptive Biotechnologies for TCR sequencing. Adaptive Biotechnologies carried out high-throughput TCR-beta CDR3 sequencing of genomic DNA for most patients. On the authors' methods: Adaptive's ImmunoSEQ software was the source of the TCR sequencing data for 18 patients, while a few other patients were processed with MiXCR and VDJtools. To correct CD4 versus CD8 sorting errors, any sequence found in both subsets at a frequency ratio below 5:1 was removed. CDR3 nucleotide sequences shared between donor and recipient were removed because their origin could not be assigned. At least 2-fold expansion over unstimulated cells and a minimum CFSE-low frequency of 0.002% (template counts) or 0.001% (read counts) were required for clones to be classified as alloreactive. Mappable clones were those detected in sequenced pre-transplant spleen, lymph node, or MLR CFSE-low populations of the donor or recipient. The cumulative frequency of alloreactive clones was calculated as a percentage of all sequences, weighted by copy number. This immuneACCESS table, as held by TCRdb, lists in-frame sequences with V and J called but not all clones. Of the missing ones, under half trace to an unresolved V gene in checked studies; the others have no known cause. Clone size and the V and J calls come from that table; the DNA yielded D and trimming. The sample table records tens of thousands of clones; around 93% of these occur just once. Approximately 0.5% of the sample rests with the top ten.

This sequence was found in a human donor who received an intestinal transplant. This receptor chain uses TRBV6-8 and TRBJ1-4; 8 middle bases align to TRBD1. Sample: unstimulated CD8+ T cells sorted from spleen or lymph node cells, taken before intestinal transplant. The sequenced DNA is TGTGCCAGCAGTGCCCCGGGACAGGATTCTGAAAAACTGTTTTTT. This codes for CASSAPGQDSEKLFF.